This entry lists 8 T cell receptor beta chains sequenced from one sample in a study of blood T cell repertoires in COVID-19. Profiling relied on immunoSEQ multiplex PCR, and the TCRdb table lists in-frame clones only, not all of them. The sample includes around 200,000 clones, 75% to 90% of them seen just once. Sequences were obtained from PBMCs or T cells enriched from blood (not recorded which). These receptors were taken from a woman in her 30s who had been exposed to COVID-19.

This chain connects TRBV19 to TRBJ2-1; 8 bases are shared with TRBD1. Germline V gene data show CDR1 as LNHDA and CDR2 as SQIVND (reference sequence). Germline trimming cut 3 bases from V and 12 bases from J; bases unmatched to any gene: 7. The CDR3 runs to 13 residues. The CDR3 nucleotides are TGTGCCAGTAGTATTGGGACAGGCCGCATGCAGTTCTTC. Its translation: CASSIGTGRMQFF.

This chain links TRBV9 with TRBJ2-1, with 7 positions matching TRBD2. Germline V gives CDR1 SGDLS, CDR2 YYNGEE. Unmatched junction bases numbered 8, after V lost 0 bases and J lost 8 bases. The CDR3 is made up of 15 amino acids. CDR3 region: CASSVVAAGYDEQFF. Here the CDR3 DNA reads TGTGCCAGCAGCGTAGTCGCAGCGGGGTATGATGAGCAGTTCTTC.

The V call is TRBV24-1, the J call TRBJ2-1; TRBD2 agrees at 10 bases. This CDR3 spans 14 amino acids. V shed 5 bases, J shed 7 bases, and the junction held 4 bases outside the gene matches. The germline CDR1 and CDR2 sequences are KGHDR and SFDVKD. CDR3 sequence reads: CATSAAGGPNEQFF. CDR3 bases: TGTGCCACCAGTGCAGCGGGGGGGCCAAATGAGCAGTTCTTC.

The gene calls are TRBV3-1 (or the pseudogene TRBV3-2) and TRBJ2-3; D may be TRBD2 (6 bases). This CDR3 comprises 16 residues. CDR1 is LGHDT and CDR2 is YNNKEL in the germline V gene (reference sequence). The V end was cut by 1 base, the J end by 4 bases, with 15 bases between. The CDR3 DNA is TGTGCCAGCAGCCAAGTTTTGCAGGGAGGTCCAGATACGCAGTATTTT. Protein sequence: CASSQVLQGGPDTQYF.

CDR3 DNA: TGTGCCAGCAGGAAGACAGGGCTTAAGCAGTACTTC. Its translation: CASRKTGLKQYF. V usage is TRBV11-2 and J usage is TRBJ2-7; 7 bases line up with TRBD1. Trimming removed 6 bases from V and 8 bases from J; junction bases left unmatched: 7. CDR1 is SGHAT and CDR2 is FQNNGV in the germline V gene. CDR3 size: 12 residues.

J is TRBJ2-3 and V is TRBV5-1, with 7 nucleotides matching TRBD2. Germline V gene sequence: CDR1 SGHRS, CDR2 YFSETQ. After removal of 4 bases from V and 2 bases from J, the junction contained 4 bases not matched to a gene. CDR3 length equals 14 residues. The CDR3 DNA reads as TGCGCCAGCAGCCTAGGGACTAACACAGATACGCAGTATTTT. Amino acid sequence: CASSLGTNTDTQYF.

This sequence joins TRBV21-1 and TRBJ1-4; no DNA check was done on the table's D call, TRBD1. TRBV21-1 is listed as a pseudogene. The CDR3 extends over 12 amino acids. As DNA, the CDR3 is TGTGCCACGGACAGGGATGGCGAAAAACTGTTTTTT. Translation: CATDRDGEKLFF.

The CDR3: CATSDRTGLAYEQYF. DNA for the CDR3: TGTGCCACCAGTGACAGGACAGGGTTAGCCTACGAGCAGTACTTC. The chain combines TRBV24-1 with TRBJ2-7; 8 bases map to TRBD1. J lost 2 bases, V lost 4 bases, and 6 bases had no gene match. The CDR3 is made up of 15 amino acids. CDR1 KGHDR and CDR2 SFDVKD come from the germline V gene.